This T cell receptor (beta chain) was profiled in a study of response to subunit inactivated influenza vaccine. A single record per CDR3 protein comes from TCRdb applying MiXCR to the RT-PCR reads. The sample contains roughly 630,000 distinct CDR3 sequences, 13% to 15% of which appear only once. This clonotype was recorded a few times. Its target is not known. General study findings and limits: With each seasonal influenza vaccination, the authors suggested, few new T cells are recruited.

The CDR3 is 16 amino acids. CDR1 and CDR2 (germline): LGHNA, YNFKEQ. Between the trimmed V and J ends, which lost 3 bases and 1 base, there was a span of 15 bases. The chain joins TRBV4-2 to TRBJ1-1; tentative D call: TRBD1 (6 bases). This receptor was identified in a man between 50 and 59 years old who received an inactivated influenza vaccine. Sequencing was performed on PBMCs from blood, taken 14 to 15 days before vaccination. The CDR3 sequence is CASSQARQDPNTEAFF. In DNA form, the CDR3 reads TGTGCCAGCAGCCAGGCCAGACAGGATCCGAACACTGAAGCTTTCTTT.